Listed here are 30 T cell receptor beta chains from one sample, sequenced in a study of blood T cell repertoires in COVID-19. Assay: immunoSEQ multiplex PCR; the TCRdb copy retains only in-frame clones and omits some. Found here are 300,000 to 350,000 clones, roughly 87% of them singletons; the top ten hold roughly 0.94%. The sequencing input was PBMCs or T cells enriched from blood (not recorded which). Receptors were obtained from a woman aged 25 to 39 who had recovered from COVID-19.

The chain is built from TRBV10-1 and TRBJ1-2; TRBD1 matches at 7 bases. Losses at the gene ends were 4 bases for V and 2 bases for J; bases not matched to a gene: 4. The CDR3 spans 14 residues. Germline V gene data show CDR1 as WNHNN and CDR2 as SYGVQD (reference sequence). The CDR3 here is CASSGQGTNYGYTF. The DNA of the CDR3 is TGCGCCAGCAGTGGACAGGGAACCAACTATGGCTACACCTTC.

The chain links TRBV7-9 to TRBJ2-7, with 9 bases fitting TRBD1. The V gene end was trimmed by 2 bases and the J gene end by 2 bases; junction bases not matched to a gene: 7. Germline values: CDR1 SEHNR, CDR2 FQNEAQ (reference sequence). The CDR3 sequence is 16 residues long. CDR3 sequence: CASSLTGGVQTYEQYF. The CDR3 DNA is TGTGCCAGCAGCTTAACAGGGGGCGTACAAACCTACGAGCAGTACTTC.

This chain links TRBV2 with TRBJ1-5; D not certain. Trimming took off 2 bases at V and 5 bases at J, with 10 bases between the two ends. The CDR3 spans 14 residues. Germline assignment: CDR1 SNHLY and CDR2 FYNNEI. CDR3 sequence (DNA): TGTGCCAGCAGTGAACAGGCTACTTATCAGCCCCAGCATTTT. Translated, it gives CASSEQATYQPQHF.

The rearrangement links TRBV7-9 to TRBJ1-3, with TRBD1 matching over 8 bases. Germline trimming cut 4 bases from V and 3 bases from J; bases unmatched to any gene: 5. CDR3 length: 15 amino acids. Germline V gene data show CDR1 as SEHNR and CDR2 as FQNEAQ (reference sequence). CDR3 in amino acids: CASSSNRGYGNTIYF. For the CDR3, the DNA is TGTGCCAGCAGCTCCAACAGGGGGTATGGAAACACCATATATTTT.

This clone has a handful of counts. The V call is TRBV6-5, the J call TRBJ2-5, with TRBD1 matching 7 bases. Germline V gene sequence: CDR1 MNHEY, CDR2 SVGAGI. The CDR3 covers 14 residues. V shed 4 bases, J shed 5 bases, and the junction held 7 bases outside the gene matches. The CDR3 loop reads CASSSRDSRETQYF. The CDR3 coding sequence is TGTGCCAGCAGTTCCAGGGACAGCCGGGAGACCCAGTACTTC.

This clone appeared a few times. The CDR3 loop reads CASSLWDRDLSGYTF. In nucleotides, the CDR3 is TGCGCCAGCAGCTTGTGGGACAGGGATCTTTCCGGCTACACCTTC. V usage is TRBV5-1 and J usage is TRBJ1-2; 9 nucleotides line up with TRBD1. V shed 1 base and J 8 bases; nucleotides not matched to a gene: 9. CDR1 and CDR2 from the germline V gene are SGHRS and YFSETQ. The length of the CDR3 is 15 residues.

This clone was found once. The rearrangement links TRBV5-1 to TRBJ2-3, with a possible D match to TRBD2 (7 bases). The ends were cut back, 4 bases at V and 0 bases at J, with 18 bases in the middle. The CDR3 contains 17 residues. The germline V gene encodes CDR1 SGHRS and CDR2 YFSETQ. The CDR3 nucleotides read TGCGCCAGCAGCCCGCCGAGGGGGGGCCTGAGCACAGATACGCAGTATTTT. Its translation: CASSPPRGGLSTDTQYF.

The gene calls are TRBV6-1 and TRBJ2-4, with TRBD1 matching 9 bases. The CDR3 length is 19 residues. Looked up from germline, CDR1 is MNHNS and CDR2 is SASEGT. V dropped 0 bases and J dropped 4; count of bases not matched to a gene: 13. The CDR3 DNA reads TGTGCCAGCAGTGAAGCTGGAACCACGGGACAGGGTTGGAAAAACATTCAGTACTTC. It encodes CASSEAGTTGQGWKNIQYF.

The DNA for the CDR3 is TGTGCCAGCTCAGCGCGGACAGGGGGGAACACTGAAGCTTTCTTT. Translated, it gives CASSARTGGNTEAFF. The rearrangement joins TRBV18 to TRBJ1-1, with TRBD1 matching 10 bases. CDR3 length equals 15 residues. Germline V gene lookup returns CDR1 KGHSH and CDR2 LQKENI. Unmatched junction bases numbered 4, after V lost 5 bases and J lost 1 base. Complete variable domain (other parts from reference TRBV18 and TRBJ1-1): NAGVMQNPRHLVRRRGQEARLRCSPMKGHSHVYWYRQLPEEGLKFMVYLQKENIIDESGMPKERFSAEFPKEGPSILRIQQVVRGDSAAYFCASSARTGGNTEAFFGQGTRLTVV.

This clone is a singleton in its sample. The V call is TRBV18, the J call TRBJ1-2; tentative D call: TRBD1 (5 bases). Germline V gene sequence: CDR1 KGHSH, CDR2 LQKENI. The CDR3 contains 15 residues. Trimming stripped 0 bases from V and 3 bases from J, with 11 bases between. The CDR3 DNA is TGTGCCAGCTCACCACCGTCCAGGGCCTACTATGGCTACACCTTC. This gives the protein CASSPPSRAYYGYTF.

J is TRBJ2-7 and V is TRBV6-6; D gene ambiguous. V dropped 5 bases and J dropped 4 bases, with 9 bases sitting between them. The CDR3 runs to 12 residues. Germline-derived CDR1 and CDR2 are MNHNY and SVGAGI (reference sequence). CDR3 in amino acids: CASSPASYEQYF. In DNA, the CDR3 is TGTGCCAGCAGTCCCGCGTCGTACGAGCAGTACTTC.

The chain joins TRBV5-1 to TRBJ2-1; 9 nucleotides align to TRBD1. This CDR3 region has 14 residues. V shed 7 bases, J shed 5 bases, and the junction held 7 bases outside the gene matches. From germline, CDR1 is SGHRS and CDR2 YFSETQ. CDR3 amino acids: CASYRTGANNEQFF. DNA for the CDR3: TGCGCCAGCTACCGGACAGGGGCGAACAATGAGCAGTTCTTC.

This rearrangement joins TRBV11-3 to TRBJ2-2, with 14 bases that match TRBD2. Unmatched junction bases numbered 6, after V lost 3 bases and J lost 0 bases. The CDR3 has 19 residues. In germline, CDR1 is SGHNT, CDR2 YENEEA. The CDR3 DNA reads TGTGCCAGCAGCTTTGCCGGACTAGCGGGGGGAGCGAACACCGGGGAGCTGTTTTTT. It translates to CASSFAGLAGGANTGELFF.

J is TRBJ1-2 and V is TRBV7-2; possible D gene TRBD1, 6 bases. The CDR3 sequence is 13 residues long. The germline V gene encodes CDR1 SGHTA and CDR2 FQGNSA. Trimming shortened V by 1 base and J by 7 bases, and 10 bases separated the two germline ends. In nucleotides, the CDR3 is TGTGCCAGCAGCTTAGACAGGGCTCGTGGCTACACCTTC. Encoded protein: CASSLDRARGYTF.

The chain links TRBV9 to TRBJ2-1; TRBD2 agrees at 9 bases. Germline V gives CDR1 SGDLS, CDR2 YYNGEE. The CDR3 is 17 amino acids. Unmatched junction bases numbered 9, after V lost 0 bases and J lost 5 bases. CDR3: CASSVAGAGGKNNEQFF. In DNA form, the CDR3 reads TGTGCCAGCAGCGTAGCCGGTGCGGGGGGGAAAAACAATGAGCAGTTCTTC.

V is TRBV27 and J is TRBJ2-7, with a weak D call TRBD1 (6 bases). From germline, CDR1 is MNHEY and CDR2 SMNVEV (reference sequence). The CDR3 is 13 amino acids. V was pared by 5 bases and J by 3 bases, with 11 bases between. CDR3 bases: TGTGCCAGCAGTCGGGACACATACTACGAGCAGTACTTC. Its translation: CASSRDTYYEQYF.

The chain employs TRBV5-1 and TRBJ1-1; TRBD1 matches 7 bases. The CDR3 has 14 amino acids. V shed 1 base and J 8 bases; nucleotides not matched to a gene: 8. The germline V gene has CDR1 SGHRS and CDR2 YFSETQ. The CDR3 region has the DNA TGCGCCAGCAGCTTGACCTCAGGGGGAAGGGAAGCTTTCTTT. Its protein product is CASSLTSGGREAFF.

This clone appeared once. CDR3 nucleotides: TGCGCCAGCAGCGAGACAGGCCCACCCGTCTATGGCTACACCTTC. Its protein is CASSETGPPVYGYTF. J is TRBJ1-2 and V is TRBV5-1; TRBD1 is a possible D gene (6 bases). The ends were cut back, 4 bases at V and 4 bases at J, with 17 bases in the middle. This CDR3 comprises 15 residues. Germline lookup yields CDR1 SGHRS and CDR2 YFSETQ.

V and J are TRBV7-2 and TRBJ2-5; possible D gene TRBD2, 7 bases. The CDR3 extends over 15 amino acids. Germline CDR1 SGHTA, CDR2 FQGNSA. Trimming removed 2 bases from V and 4 bases from J, with 14 bases in between. CDR3: CASSLSRGGAETQYF. The CDR3 DNA follows: TGTGCCAGCAGCTTATCGAGGGGGGGCGCAGAGACCCAGTACTTC. Full variable domain (outside the CDR3, taken from reference TRBV7-2 and TRBJ2-5): GAGVSQSPSNKVTEKGKDVELRCDPISGHTALYWYRQSLGQGLEFLIYFQGNSAPDKSGLPSDRFSAERTGGSVSTLTIQRTQQEDSAVYLCASSLSRGGAETQYFGPGTRLLVL.

The chain joins TRBV7-2 to TRBJ2-3; possibly TRBD2 for D (6 bases). Trimming pared 0 bases from V and 8 bases from J, leaving 9 bases between. This CDR3 contains 13 residues. Germline CDR1 reads SGHTA; CDR2 reads FQGNSA. The CDR3 nucleotides are TGTGCCAGCAGCTTAGCCCGGGACTTTACGCAGTATTTT. Translation: CASSLARDFTQYF.

This chain uses TRBV6-5 with TRBJ2-1; 12 nucleotides match TRBD1. The V gene end was trimmed by 4 bases and the J gene end by 15 bases; junction bases not matched to a gene: 13. CDR1 is MNHEY, CDR2 SVGAGI, per germline. CDR3 length: 15 amino acids. CDR3 residues: CASSSPRDRGLLGFF. CDR3 nucleotide sequence: TGTGCCAGCAGTTCCCCCCGGGACAGGGGGCTGTTAGGGTTCTTC.

This clone was found once. The chain employs TRBV29-1 and TRBJ2-1; maybe TRBD1 (5 bases). Germline loops: CDR1 SQVTM, CDR2 ANQGSEA. Trimming shortened V by 4 bases and J by 2 bases, and 9 bases separated the two germline ends. The CDR3 is 13 residues long. Written as DNA, the CDR3 is TGCAGCGTTGGGGGCCACCCCTACAATGAGCAGTTCTTC. Its translation is CSVGGHPYNEQFF.

The CDR3: CASSLGTGYEQFF. DNA of the CDR3: TGTGCCAGCAGCTTGGGGACAGGGTATGAGCAGTTCTTC. The chain joins TRBV7-8 to TRBJ2-1, with TRBD1 identical over 9 bases. CDR1 and CDR2 (germline): SGHVS, FQNEAQ. This CDR3 is built from 13 residues. The J segment lost 8 bases and the V segment lost 3 bases, leaving 2 bases of the junction unmatched.

This clone was seen only a few times. V is TRBV19 and J is TRBJ1-4; D unclear. This CDR3 has 13 residues. Germline loops: CDR1 LNHDA, CDR2 SQIVND (reference sequence). Trimming cost V 8 bases and J 5 bases, with 12 bases left between them. The DNA of the CDR3 is TGTGCCAGTGAACGGAGGCTAAATGAAAAACTGTTTTTT. This encodes CASERRLNEKLFF.

The CDR3 DNA reads TGTGCCAGCAGCTTAGCGATGGGAGGGAACGAAGCTTTCTTT. It codes for CASSLAMGGNEAFF. The V and J genes are TRBV7-8 and TRBJ1-1; D not resolved. CDR3 length equals 14 residues. V was pared by 0 bases and J by 8 bases, with 13 bases between. Germline V gene data show CDR1 as SGHVS and CDR2 as FQNEAQ. The full variable domain, rest sourced from reference TRBV7-8 and TRBJ1-1, is GAGVSQSPRYKVAKRGQDVALRCDPISGHVSLFWYQQALGQGPEFLTYFQNEAQLDKSGLPSDRFFAERPEGSVSTLKIQRTQQEDSAVYLCASSLAMGGNEAFFGQGTRLTVV.

V and J are TRBV12-3 or TRBV12-4 and TRBJ1-1; D is uncertain. The CDR3 extends over 12 amino acids. V was cut by 6 bases and J by 3 bases, with 8 bases left in between. CDR3 loop: CASSQYDTEAFF. The CDR3 DNA reads TGTGCCAGCAGCCAGTACGACACTGAAGCTTTCTTT.

This clone appeared once. This rearrangement joins TRBV6-5 to TRBJ1-1; the D gene is possibly TRBD1 (5 bases). The germline V and J ends were trimmed by 2 bases and 6 bases, with 13 bases remaining between them. Germline CDR1 is MNHEY and CDR2 is SVGAGI. This CDR3 spans 14 amino acids. CDR3 loop: CASSYGARTSEAFF. The DNA for the CDR3 is TGTGCCAGCAGTTACGGGGCAAGGACCTCTGAAGCTTTCTTT.

The chain uses TRBV29-1 and TRBJ1-2; maybe TRBD1 (5 bases). CDR3 length equals 12 residues. V gave up 4 bases and J gave up 5 bases, with 11 bases separating them. Germline V CDR1 and CDR2: SQVTM, ANQGSEA. CDR3 DNA: TGCAGCGTTGTAGGGCAGGGTTATGGCTACACCTTC. This translates into CSVVGQGYGYTF.

This sequence joins TRBV30 and TRBJ1-2; 10 nucleotides agree with TRBD1. Per the germline V gene, CDR1 is GTSNPN and CDR2 is SVGIG (reference sequence). The CDR3 runs to 14 residues. Trimming at V came to 3 bases and at J to 5 bases, leaving 6 bases not matched to a gene. The CDR3 DNA sequence: TGTGCCTGGAGGGGGACAGGGGCGCCGTATGGCTACACCTTC. Translating it yields CAWRGTGAPYGYTF.

V is TRBV27 and J is TRBJ1-2, with D hard to call. The CDR3 has 13 amino acids. V gave up 2 bases and J gave up 2 bases, with 6 bases separating them. Germline V gene lookup returns CDR1 MNHEY and CDR2 SMNVEV (reference sequence). In nucleotides, the CDR3 is TGTGCCAGCAGTTTAGGGCCAAACTATGGCTACACCTTC. The encoded protein is CASSLGPNYGYTF.